A single sample is the source of the 8 T cell receptor beta chains below, sequenced in a study of cytomegalovirus exposure and HLA in healthy donors (TCRdb year 2017). Libraries were constructed by the immunoSEQ multiplex PCR assay. For the multiplex PCR, a mixture combining 60 forward primers for TCR Vbeta segments and 13 reverse primers for TCR Jbeta segments was used. In TCRdb, the immuneACCESS table is reduced to in-frame sequences with V and J assigned. These tables do not hold every clone; where another copy was compared, an unresolved V gene accounts for under half, and the others remain unexplained. The sample's own table lists around 200,000 clones. The top ten clonotypes cover about 0.8% of the sample. The sequencing sample was made of PBMCs. Source of these receptors: a woman aged 18-35 years in good health and CMV-seropositive.

This chain joins TRBV5-3 and TRBJ2-5, with D tentatively TRBD2 (5 bases). TRBV5-3 is assigned to the ORF class and has an uncertain function. The CDR3 totals 15 residues. Trimming left V 2 bases short and J 1 base short, with 12 bases between. CDR3 sequence (DNA): TGTGCCAGAAGCTTCCGGCTAGCCGTCCAAGAGACCCAGTACTTC. Translated, it gives CARSFRLAVQETQYF.

The chain has TRBV9 and TRBJ2-1; 10 bases map to TRBD2. The CDR3 runs to 16 residues. V gave up 3 bases and J gave up 2 bases; unmatched junction bases: 5. Per germline, CDR1 SGDLS and CDR2 YYNGEE. CDR3 in DNA: TGTGCCAGCAGCGGGAATAGCGGGGGGCCCTACAATGAGCAGTTCTTC. It encodes CASSGNSGGPYNEQFF. Using reference TRBV9 and TRBJ2-1 for the parts outside the CDR3, the full variable domain is DSGVTQTPKHLITATGQRVTLRCSPRSGDLSVYWYQQSLDQGLQFLIQYYNGEERAKGNILERFSAQQFPDLHSELNLSSLELGDSALYFCASSGNSGGPYNEQFFGPGTRLTVL.

The CDR3 coding sequence is TGTGCCAGCAGCCCGACCCGGAAGCGAAGCACAGATACGCAGTATTTT. Its translation is CASSPTRKRSTDTQYF. The V and J genes are TRBV11-1 and TRBJ2-3; no clear D gene. V shed 5 bases and J shed 0 bases, with 15 bases lying between them. CDR1 and CDR2 from the germline V gene are SGHAT and FQDESV (reference sequence). The CDR3 contains 16 residues. Variable domain in full (rest from reference TRBV11-1 and TRBJ2-3): EAEVAQSPRYKITEKSQAVAFWCDPISGHATLYWYRQILGQGPELLVQFQDESVVDDSQLPKDRFSAERLKGVDSTLKIQPAELGDSAMYLCASSPTRKRSTDTQYFGPGTRLTVL.

The chain combines TRBV5-4 with TRBJ2-7; 11 bases fit TRBD2. With 5 bases clipped from V and 2 bases from J, the junction kept 9 bases outside the gene matches. The germline V gene encodes CDR1 SGHNT and CDR2 YYREEE (reference sequence). CDR3 length: 16 residues. The CDR3 here is CASRQGLADPTYEQYF. The CDR3, as DNA: TGTGCCAGCAGACAGGGACTAGCGGACCCCACCTACGAGCAGTACTTC.

This rearrangement joins TRBV18 to TRBJ1-1; no clear D gene. Germline values: CDR1 KGHSH, CDR2 LQKENI. The CDR3 extends over 13 amino acids. Trimming left V 3 bases short and J 1 base short, with 6 bases between. The CDR3 is CASSPSPNTEAFF. CDR3 in DNA: TGTGCCAGCTCACCCTCCCCGAACACTGAAGCTTTCTTT.

Concerning this clone itself: A read error may produce the germline difference seen at one junction end. V usage is TRBV29-1 and J usage is TRBJ2-3; D is possibly TRBD2 (6 bases). Germline assignment: CDR1 SQVTM and CDR2 ANQGSEA. The length of the CDR3 is 15 residues. CDR3 bases: TGCAGCGTTGTCGATAGCGGAAGCAGCACGGATACGCAGTATTTT. Amino acids: CSVVDSGSSTDTQYF.

This chain uses TRBV5-1 with TRBJ2-7; 12 bases are a match to TRBD2. Germline lookup yields CDR1 SGHRS and CDR2 YFSETQ. The CDR3 extends over 14 amino acids. The trim removed 7 bases at V and 6 bases at J, leaving 8 bases unmatched. CDR3 residues: CASSTLAGGGEQYF. As DNA, the CDR3 is TGCGCCAGCTCTACACTAGCGGGAGGAGGCGAGCAGTACTTC.

The V call is TRBV29-1, the J call TRBJ2-1; possible D gene TRBD2, 7 bases. The V gene's germline CDR1 is SQVTM and CDR2 ANQGSEA. The CDR3 covers 16 residues. V lost 2 bases to trimming and J lost 0 bases, with 14 bases between them. The CDR3 DNA follows: TGCAGCGTTGAATTCGGGGGGCCGAGCTCCTACAATGAGCAGTTCTTC. Translation: CSVEFGGPSSYNEQFF.